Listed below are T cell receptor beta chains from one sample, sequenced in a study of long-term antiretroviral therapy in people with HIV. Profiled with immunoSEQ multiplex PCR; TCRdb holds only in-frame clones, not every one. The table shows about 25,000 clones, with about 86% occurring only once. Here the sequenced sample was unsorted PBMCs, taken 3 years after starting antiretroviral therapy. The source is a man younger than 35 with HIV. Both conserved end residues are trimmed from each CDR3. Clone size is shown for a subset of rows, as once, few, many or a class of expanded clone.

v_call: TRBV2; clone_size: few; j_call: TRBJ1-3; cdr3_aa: ASSAGAGNTIY
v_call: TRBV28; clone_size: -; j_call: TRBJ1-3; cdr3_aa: ASSLRGQSYGNTIY
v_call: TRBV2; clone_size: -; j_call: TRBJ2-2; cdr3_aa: ASSKRDRGYDGELF
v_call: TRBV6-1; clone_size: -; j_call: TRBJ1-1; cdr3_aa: ASSERNRRWDTEAF
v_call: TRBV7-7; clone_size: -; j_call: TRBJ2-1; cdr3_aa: ASSFTGETEQF
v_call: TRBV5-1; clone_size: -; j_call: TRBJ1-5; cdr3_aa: ASRKDRLSNQPQH
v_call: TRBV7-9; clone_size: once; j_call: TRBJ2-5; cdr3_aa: ASGEVLGTKY
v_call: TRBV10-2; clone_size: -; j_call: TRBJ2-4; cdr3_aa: ASSGWEGFNIQY
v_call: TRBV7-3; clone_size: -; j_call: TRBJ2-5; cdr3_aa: ASSLTGNQETQY
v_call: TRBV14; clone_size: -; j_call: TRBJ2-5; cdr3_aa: ASSQDRRGTQETQY
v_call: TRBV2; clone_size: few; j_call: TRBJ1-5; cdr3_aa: ASSERRDNQPQH
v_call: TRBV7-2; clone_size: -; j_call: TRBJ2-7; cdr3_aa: ASSRGDRTYEQY
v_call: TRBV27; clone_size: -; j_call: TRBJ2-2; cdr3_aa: ASRKTTGAAGELF
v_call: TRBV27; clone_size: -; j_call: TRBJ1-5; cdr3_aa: ASSPLDSNQPQH
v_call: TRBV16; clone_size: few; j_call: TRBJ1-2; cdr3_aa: ASSQERVRGGYT
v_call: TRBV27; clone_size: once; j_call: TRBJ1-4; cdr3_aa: ASSFFRRGLRGNNEKLF
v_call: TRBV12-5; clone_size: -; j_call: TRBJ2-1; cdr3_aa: ASGSTTPGGRNEQF
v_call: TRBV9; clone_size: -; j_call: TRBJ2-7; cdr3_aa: ASSVDGVVDYEQY
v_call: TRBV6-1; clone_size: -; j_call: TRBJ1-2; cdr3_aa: ASIEQVQVYGYT
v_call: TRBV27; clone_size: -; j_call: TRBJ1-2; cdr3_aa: ATRSLGAGSHGYT
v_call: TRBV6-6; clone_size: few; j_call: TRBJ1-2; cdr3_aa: ASSTTGTVSGYT
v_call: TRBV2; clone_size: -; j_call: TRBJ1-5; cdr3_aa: ASSEGQGNQPQH
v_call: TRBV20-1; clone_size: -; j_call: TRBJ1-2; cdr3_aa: SMTTMDDYT
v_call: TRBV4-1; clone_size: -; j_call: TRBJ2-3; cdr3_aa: ASSQGQGSPDTQY
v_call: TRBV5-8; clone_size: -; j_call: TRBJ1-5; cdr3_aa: ASSLVGSLNQPQH
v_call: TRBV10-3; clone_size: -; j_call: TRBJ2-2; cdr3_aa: AIRSREGTGELF
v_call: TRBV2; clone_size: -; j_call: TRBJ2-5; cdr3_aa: ASSEQRETQY
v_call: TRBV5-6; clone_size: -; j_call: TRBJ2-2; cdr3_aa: ASTRALQNTGELF
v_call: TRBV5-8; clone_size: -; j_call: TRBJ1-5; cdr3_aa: ASSRTGDQPQH
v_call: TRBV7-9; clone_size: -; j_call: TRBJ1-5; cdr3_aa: ASSLGPSAGNQPQH
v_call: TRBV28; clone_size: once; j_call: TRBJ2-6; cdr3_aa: ASSFRPSGANVLT
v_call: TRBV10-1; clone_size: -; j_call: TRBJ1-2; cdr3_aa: ASKTWEGYT
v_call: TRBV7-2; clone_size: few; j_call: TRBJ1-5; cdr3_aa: ASSPRLDRNNQPQH
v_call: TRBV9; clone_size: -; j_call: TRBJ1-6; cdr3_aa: ASSVSQGSGGFSYNSPLH
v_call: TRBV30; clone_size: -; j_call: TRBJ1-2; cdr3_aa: AWTGFRGARGYT
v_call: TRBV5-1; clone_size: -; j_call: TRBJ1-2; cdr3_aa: ASSSVGEHRGSYGYT
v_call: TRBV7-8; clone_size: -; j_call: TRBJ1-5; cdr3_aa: ASSLDGLAVNQPQH
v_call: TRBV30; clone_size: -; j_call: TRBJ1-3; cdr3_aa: AWGVNGRNTIY
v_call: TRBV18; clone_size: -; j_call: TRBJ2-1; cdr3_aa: ASSPSTDNEQF
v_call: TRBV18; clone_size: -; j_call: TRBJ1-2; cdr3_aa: ASSPQETDYGYT
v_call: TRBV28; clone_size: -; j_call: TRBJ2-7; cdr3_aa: ASHENGQSSYEQY
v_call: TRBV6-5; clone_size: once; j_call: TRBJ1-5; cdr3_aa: ASSPMGAGQPQH
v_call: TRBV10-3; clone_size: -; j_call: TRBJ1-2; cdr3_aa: AISVQTGSYGYT